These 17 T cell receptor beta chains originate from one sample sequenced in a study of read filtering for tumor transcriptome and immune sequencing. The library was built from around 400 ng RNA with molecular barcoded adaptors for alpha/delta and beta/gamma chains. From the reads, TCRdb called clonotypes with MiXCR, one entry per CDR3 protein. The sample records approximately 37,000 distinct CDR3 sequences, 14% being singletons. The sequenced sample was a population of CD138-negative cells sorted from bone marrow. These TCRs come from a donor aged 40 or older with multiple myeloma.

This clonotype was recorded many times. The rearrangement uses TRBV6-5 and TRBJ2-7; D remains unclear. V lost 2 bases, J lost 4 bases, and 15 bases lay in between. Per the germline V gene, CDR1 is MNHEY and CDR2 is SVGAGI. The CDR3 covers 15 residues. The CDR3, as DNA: TGTGCCAGCAGTTACGAACGGTCGATGGAGTACGAGCAGTACTTC. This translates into CASSYERSMEYEQYF.

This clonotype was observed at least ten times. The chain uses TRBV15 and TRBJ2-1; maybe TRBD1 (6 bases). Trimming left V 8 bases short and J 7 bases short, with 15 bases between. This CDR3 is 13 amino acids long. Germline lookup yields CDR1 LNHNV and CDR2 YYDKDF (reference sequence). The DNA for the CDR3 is TGTGCCACCGGCCAGGGGTTCGTAAATGAGCAGTTCTTC. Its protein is CATGQGFVNEQFF.

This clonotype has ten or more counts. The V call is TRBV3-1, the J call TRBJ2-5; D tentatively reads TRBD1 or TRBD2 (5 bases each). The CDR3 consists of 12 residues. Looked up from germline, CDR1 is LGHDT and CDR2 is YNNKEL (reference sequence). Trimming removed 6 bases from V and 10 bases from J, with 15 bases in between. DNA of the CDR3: TGTGCCAGCAGACTCGGGGCAGGTCACCAGTACTTC. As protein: CASRLGAGHQYF.

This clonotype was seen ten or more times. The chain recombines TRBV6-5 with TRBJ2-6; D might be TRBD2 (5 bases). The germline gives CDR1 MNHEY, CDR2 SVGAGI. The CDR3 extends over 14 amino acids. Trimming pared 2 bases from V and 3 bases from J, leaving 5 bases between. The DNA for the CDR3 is TGTGCCAGCAGTTACGGAGGTGGGGCCAACGTCCTGACTTTC. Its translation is CASSYGGGANVLTF.

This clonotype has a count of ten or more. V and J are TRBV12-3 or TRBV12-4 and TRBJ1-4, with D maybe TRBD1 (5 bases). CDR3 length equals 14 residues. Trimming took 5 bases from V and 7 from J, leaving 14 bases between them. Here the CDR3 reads CASSPGGGGEKLFF. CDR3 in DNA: TGTGCCAGCAGTCCCGGGGGGGGGGGTGAAAAACTGTTTTTT.

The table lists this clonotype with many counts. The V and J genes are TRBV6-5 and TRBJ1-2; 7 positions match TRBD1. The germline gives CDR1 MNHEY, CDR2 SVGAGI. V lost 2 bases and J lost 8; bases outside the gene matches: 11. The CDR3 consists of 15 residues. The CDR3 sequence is CASSYTLLGGRGYTF. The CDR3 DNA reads TGTGCCAGCAGTTACACCCTCCTAGGGGGCAGAGGCTACACCTTC.

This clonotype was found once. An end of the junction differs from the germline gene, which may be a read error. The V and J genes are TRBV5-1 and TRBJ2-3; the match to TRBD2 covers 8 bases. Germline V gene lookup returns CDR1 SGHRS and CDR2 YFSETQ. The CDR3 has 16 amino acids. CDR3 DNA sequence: TGTGCCAGCAGCTTGGTGGTAGCGGGGTACACAGATACGCAGTATTTT. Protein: CASSLVVAGYTDTQYF.

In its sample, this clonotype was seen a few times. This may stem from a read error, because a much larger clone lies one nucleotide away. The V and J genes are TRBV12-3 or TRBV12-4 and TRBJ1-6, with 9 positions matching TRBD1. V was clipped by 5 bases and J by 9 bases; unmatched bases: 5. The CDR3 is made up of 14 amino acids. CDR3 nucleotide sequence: TGTGCCAGCAGTATAGGGACAGGGAGTTCACCCCTCCACTTT. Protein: CASSIGTGSSPLHF.

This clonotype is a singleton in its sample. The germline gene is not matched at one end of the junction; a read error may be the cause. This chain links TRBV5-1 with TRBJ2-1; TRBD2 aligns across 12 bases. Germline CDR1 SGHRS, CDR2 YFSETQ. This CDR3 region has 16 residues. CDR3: CASSLLAGGSINEQFF. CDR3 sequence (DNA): TGTGCCAGCAGCCTTCTAGCGGGAGGGTCGATAAATGAGCAGTTCTTC.

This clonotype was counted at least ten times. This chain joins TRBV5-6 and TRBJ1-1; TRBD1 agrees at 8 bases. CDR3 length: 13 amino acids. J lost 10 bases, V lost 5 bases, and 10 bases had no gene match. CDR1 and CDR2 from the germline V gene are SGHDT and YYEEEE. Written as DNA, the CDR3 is TGTGCCAGCAGATTTCAGGGGGCGGTCGGAGCTTTCTTT. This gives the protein CASRFQGAVGAFF.

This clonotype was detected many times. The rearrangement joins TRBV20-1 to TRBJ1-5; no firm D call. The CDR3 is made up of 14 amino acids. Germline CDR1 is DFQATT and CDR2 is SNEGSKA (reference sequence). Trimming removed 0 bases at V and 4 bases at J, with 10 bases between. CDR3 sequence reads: CSARESGGNQPQHF. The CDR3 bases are TGCAGTGCTAGAGAATCCGGCGGGAATCAGCCCCAGCATTTT.

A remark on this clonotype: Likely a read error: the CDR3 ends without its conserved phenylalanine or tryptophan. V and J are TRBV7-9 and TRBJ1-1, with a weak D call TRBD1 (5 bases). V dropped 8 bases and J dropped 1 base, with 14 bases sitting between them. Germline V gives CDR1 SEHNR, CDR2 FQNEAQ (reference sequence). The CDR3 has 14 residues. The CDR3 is CASGSQGPNTEAFL. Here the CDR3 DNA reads TGTGCCAGCGGCTCCCAGGGACCGAACACTGAAGCTTTCTTG.

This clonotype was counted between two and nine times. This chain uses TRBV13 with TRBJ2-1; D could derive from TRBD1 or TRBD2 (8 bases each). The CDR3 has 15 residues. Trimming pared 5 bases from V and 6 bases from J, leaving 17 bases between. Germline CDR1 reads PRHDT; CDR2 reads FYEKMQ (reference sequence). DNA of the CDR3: TGTGCCAGCAGCCCGGACAGGGCGGGGGGCAATGAGCAGTTCTTC. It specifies CASSPDRAGGNEQFF.

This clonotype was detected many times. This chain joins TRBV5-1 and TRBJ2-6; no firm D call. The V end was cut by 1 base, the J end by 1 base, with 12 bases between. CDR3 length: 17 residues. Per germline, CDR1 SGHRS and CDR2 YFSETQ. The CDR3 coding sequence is TGCGCCAGCAGCTTGTCGACCCCACCATCTGGGGCCAACGTCCTGACTTTC. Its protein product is CASSLSTPPSGANVLTF.

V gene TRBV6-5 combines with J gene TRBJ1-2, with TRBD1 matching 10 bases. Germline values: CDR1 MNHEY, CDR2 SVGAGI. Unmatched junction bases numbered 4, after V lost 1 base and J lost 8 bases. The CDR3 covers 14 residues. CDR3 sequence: CASSYLTGGDGYTF. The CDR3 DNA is TGTGCCAGCAGTTACTTGACAGGGGGCGACGGCTACACCTTC.

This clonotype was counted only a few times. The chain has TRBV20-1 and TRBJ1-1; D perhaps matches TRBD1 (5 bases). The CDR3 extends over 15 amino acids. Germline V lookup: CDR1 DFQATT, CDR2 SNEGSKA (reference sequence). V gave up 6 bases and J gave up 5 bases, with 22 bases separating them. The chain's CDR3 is CSAGRQYKVGTEAFF. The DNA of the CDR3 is TGCAGTGCGGGGAGACAGTACAAGGTGGGGACTGAAGCTTTCTTT.

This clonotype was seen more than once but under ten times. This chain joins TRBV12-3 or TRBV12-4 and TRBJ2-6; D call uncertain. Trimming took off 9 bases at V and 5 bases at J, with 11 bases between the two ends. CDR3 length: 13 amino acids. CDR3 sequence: CASEIHRANVLTF. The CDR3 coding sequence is TGTGCCAGTGAGATACACAGGGCCAACGTCCTGACTTTC.